Each of the 19 T cell receptor beta chains below was sequenced from the same sample in a study of blood T cell repertoires in COVID-19. Clones were sequenced by immunoSEQ multiplex PCR, and TCRdb holds only the in-frame ones, with some missing. The data hold about 50,000 clones, with around 73% observed a single time. Sequenced input: PBMCs or T cells enriched from blood (not recorded which). The receptors come from a woman aged 45 to 65 with acute COVID-19.

The chain combines TRBV5-4 with TRBJ1-6, with TRBD1 matching 11 bases. Trimming cost V 0 bases and J 0 bases; bases outside gene matches: 8. Germline V CDR1 and CDR2: SGHNT, YYREEE (reference sequence). This CDR3 comprises 20 residues. The CDR3 spells CASSLVYGTGGFSYNSPLHF. CDR3 DNA sequence: TGTGCCAGCAGCTTGGTTTATGGGACAGGGGGTTTCTCCTATAATTCACCCCTCCACTTT.

The rearrangement links TRBV5-4 to TRBJ1-4, with TRBD1 matching 7 bases. From germline, CDR1 is SGHNT and CDR2 YYREEE (reference sequence). V shed 0 bases, J shed 5 bases, and the junction held 1 base outside the gene matches. The CDR3 runs 14 residues. The CDR3 coding sequence is TGTGCCAGCAGCTTGGCGGGACAGAATGAAAAACTGTTTTTT. This encodes CASSLAGQNEKLFF.

This clone turned up a few times. The genes are TRBV18 and TRBJ1-6; TRBD1 matches at 9 bases. Trimming at V came to 3 bases and at J to 7 bases, leaving 4 bases not matched to a gene. Looked up from germline, CDR1 is KGHSH and CDR2 is LQKENI. The length of the CDR3 is 15 residues. The CDR3 DNA follows: TGTGCCAGCTCACCCGCGACAGGGGGGAATTCACCCCTCCACTTT. Amino acid sequence: CASSPATGGNSPLHF.

The rearrangement uses TRBV11-3 and TRBJ1-1, with D tentatively TRBD1 (5 bases). This CDR3 spans 16 amino acids. CDR1 SGHNT and CDR2 YENEEA come from the germline V gene. V lost 0 bases and J 0 bases, leaving 11 bases between the germline ends. The CDR3: CASSLDGHHMNTEAFF. The CDR3 DNA is TGTGCCAGCAGCTTAGACGGACATCACATGAACACTGAAGCTTTCTTT.

This clone appeared a few times. The V call is TRBV7-9, the J call TRBJ1-3; D perhaps matches TRBD1 (5 bases). The germline V and J ends were trimmed by 8 bases and 0 bases, with 17 bases remaining between them. The CDR3 has 16 amino acids. Germline V gene lookup returns CDR1 SEHNR and CDR2 FQNEAQ (reference sequence). The CDR3: CASSKGEGVSGNTIYF. In DNA, the CDR3 is TGTGCCAGCTCGAAGGGCGAAGGGGTCTCTGGAAACACCATATATTTT.

This chain connects TRBV11-2 to TRBJ2-7; tentative D call: TRBD1 (5 bases). The CDR3 extends over 16 amino acids. Trimming removed 5 bases from V and 0 bases from J, with 17 bases in between. In germline, CDR1 is SGHAT, CDR2 FQNNGV. CDR3 DNA: TGTGCCAGCAGCCACCTGGCACAGGCCCGCTCCTACGAGCAGTACTTC. This translates into CASSHLAQARSYEQYF.

This clone was seen a few times. V and J are TRBV7-8 and TRBJ2-1; maybe TRBD2 (7 bases). V was cut by 5 bases and J by 4 bases, with 21 bases left in between. The V gene's germline CDR1 is SGHVS and CDR2 FQNEAQ. This CDR3 comprises 17 residues. CDR3 sequence reads: CASSEKVPGGQYNEQFF. CDR3 nucleotide sequence: TGTGCCAGCAGCGAAAAGGTCCCCGGGGGGCAATACAATGAGCAGTTCTTC.

This clone occurred a few times. This chain links TRBV4-1 with TRBJ2-7; 9 nucleotides agree with TRBD1. The V gene's germline CDR1 is MGHRA and CDR2 YSYEKL. This CDR3 is 14 amino acids long. V lost 4 bases to trimming and J lost 2 bases; unmatched junction nucleotides: 3. The CDR3 here is CASSLGQGPYEQYF. CDR3 DNA: TGCGCCAGCAGCCTGGGACAGGGACCCTACGAGCAGTACTTC.

The genes are TRBV7-9 and TRBJ1-5; no clear D. The germline gives CDR1 SEHNR, CDR2 FQNEAQ (reference sequence). The CDR3 is 13 amino acids. V dropped 5 bases and J dropped 5 bases, with 10 bases sitting between them. CDR3 DNA: TGTGCCAGCAGCCCGCGGGAGGATCAGCCCCAGCATTTT. Translated: CASSPREDQPQHF.

The chain couples TRBV7-9 to TRBJ1-1, with 8 bases matching TRBD1. This CDR3 has 12 residues. CDR1 SEHNR and CDR2 FQNEAQ come from the germline V gene (reference sequence). Germline trimming cut 2 bases from V and 8 bases from J; bases unmatched to any gene: 1. As DNA, the CDR3 is TGTGCCAGCAGCTTACAGGGGGCGGAAGCTTTCTTT. This translates into CASSLQGAEAFF.

J is TRBJ2-3 and V is TRBV2; TRBD2 is a possible D gene (6 bases). Germline V gene sequence: CDR1 SNHLY, CDR2 FYNNEI. This CDR3 has 13 residues. V was trimmed by 6 bases and J by 4 bases, leaving 11 bases between them. The CDR3 coding sequence is TGTGCCAGCAGAGGAACTAGCCCAGATACGCAGTATTTT. This gives the protein CASRGTSPDTQYF.

V is TRBV12-5 and J is TRBJ2-5, with 7 bases aligning to TRBD2. V shed 3 bases, J shed 1 base, and the junction held 5 bases outside the gene matches. This CDR3 contains 15 residues. Per the germline V gene, CDR1 is LGHNT and CDR2 is FRNRAP. CDR3 loop: CASGFSGAGQETQYF. The CDR3 DNA is TGTGCTAGTGGTTTCAGCGGGGCCGGCCAAGAGACCCAGTACTTC. Using reference TRBV12-5 and TRBJ2-5 for the parts outside the CDR3, the full variable domain is DARVTQTPRHKVTEMGQEVTMRCQPILGHNTVFWYRQTMMQGLELLAYFRNRAPLDDSGMPKDRFSAEMPDATLATLKIQPSEPRDSAVYFCASGFSGAGQETQYFGPGTRLLVL.

This sequence joins TRBV5-1 and TRBJ1-2; D unresolved. The CDR3 has 14 amino acids. Germline loops: CDR1 SGHRS, CDR2 YFSETQ. The ends were cut back, 0 bases at V and 6 bases at J, with 12 bases in the middle. The CDR3, as DNA: TGCGCCAGCAGCTTGGCCGGGGAGCGGAATGGCTACACCTTC. It specifies CASSLAGERNGYTF.

The chain joins TRBV7-3 to TRBJ2-1; TRBD1 matches 9 bases. Germline V gene lookup returns CDR1 SGHTA and CDR2 FQGTGA. The CDR3 is 16 amino acids. After removal of 1 base from V and 2 bases from J, the junction contained 3 bases not matched to a gene. As DNA, the CDR3 is TGTGCCAGCAGCTTAATGGGACAGGGAGCCTACAATGAGCAGTTCTTC. Its translation: CASSLMGQGAYNEQFF.

CDR3 protein: CASSQTGGAAGELFF. In DNA, the CDR3 is TGCGCCAGCAGCCAGACCGGGGGGGCGGCCGGGGAGCTGTTTTTT. The rearrangement links TRBV4-1 to TRBJ2-2; 8 bases are a match to TRBD2. This CDR3 is 15 amino acids long. CDR1 is MGHRA, CDR2 YSYEKL, per germline. V shed 3 bases, J shed 6 bases, and the junction held 6 bases outside the gene matches.

V usage is TRBV6-1 and J usage is TRBJ1-2; D not resolved. V was trimmed by 3 bases and J by 7 bases, leaving 18 bases between them. Germline V gene data show CDR1 as MNHNS and CDR2 as SASEGT. The CDR3 sequence is 15 residues long. The CDR3, as DNA: TGTGCCAGCAGTGAGGAGGGTACCAAAAGAGGTGGCTACACCTTC. This sequence encodes CASSEEGTKRGGYTF.

This clone turned up a few times. The rearrangement uses TRBV28 and TRBJ1-5; 11 positions agree with TRBD1. This CDR3 region has 15 residues. J lost 8 bases, V lost 1 base, and 4 bases had no gene match. The germline gives CDR1 MDHEN, CDR2 SYDVKM. The DNA for the CDR3 is TGTGCCAGCAGTTTATTTGGGACAGGGGGGGAGCCCCAGCATTTT. Amino acid sequence: CASSLFGTGGEPQHF.

The V gene is TRBV6-2 or TRBV6-3, the J gene TRBJ2-3; 8 bases agree with TRBD2. CDR3 length equals 14 residues. V shed 2 bases and J 8 bases; nucleotides not matched to a gene: 6. CDR1 MNHEY and CDR2 SVGEGT come from the germline V gene. The CDR3 spells CASSYGLAGTTQYF. In DNA, the CDR3 is TGTGCCAGCAGTTACGGCCTAGCGGGCACTACGCAGTATTTT.

The table lists this clone with a few counts. The CDR3 spells CASSPGQGYEKLFF. The CDR3 coding sequence is TGCGCCAGCAGCCCGGGACAGGGATACGAAAAACTGTTTTTT. The genes are TRBV5-1 and TRBJ1-4; 9 bases are shared with TRBD1. This CDR3 region has 14 residues. Germline V gene data show CDR1 as SGHRS and CDR2 as YFSETQ. The ends lost 4 bases at V and 8 bases at J; junction bases unmatched: 6.